This T cell receptor beta chain was profiled in a study of cytomegalovirus exposure and HLA in healthy donors (dated by TCRdb to 2016 to 2017). About the study as a whole: In an earlier analysis of fewer than 750 of the donors, 250 to 350 Gb of sequence data and roughly 100 million unique TCR beta sequences from roughly 180 million T cells were reported. High-throughput TCR immunosequencing, statistical association of individual TCRs with disease status, and machine learning were combined to predict cytomegalovirus infection status. In a later analysis, previously published TCR beta repertoires from 500 to 750 donors were re-analyzed and high-resolution HLA genotyping was added so that TCR occurrence patterns could be studied. Of the roughly 390 genotyped donors, 65% to 90% fell in the genetic ancestry cluster associated with self-reported Caucasian donors. On average, approximately 250,000 unique TCR beta nucleotide sequences were sequenced per donor among about 400 genotyped donors of the cohort, with roughly 20% of those sequences being non-productive. A separate validation cohort of 100 to 150 different subjects was used in addition to the 666-subject first cohort. In the later analysis, no new phenotypic data were used to find candidate immune exposures; instead, reliance was placed on TCR beta sequences and their occurrence across donors. Using immunosequencing, the study profiled T cell repertoires from fewer than 850 subjects and related those repertoires to cytomegalovirus serostatus. An early release that covered several hundred HLA-typed donors contained approximately 300 gigabases of sequencing data and approximately 85 million unique TCR sequences. In a later genetic analysis, genome-wide SNP genotypes for about three fifths of the 666 donors were used, and that subset was treated as a discovery cohort. HLA typing covered class I and class II loci at four-digit resolution. To decide whether each TCR beta V gene segment behaved as functional or pseudogenic, an earlier analysis of several hundred of the donors relied on high-throughput TCR beta sequencing. Donor age, sex, ethnicity and CMV serostatus were compiled together with the repertoire data. The study was designed to test whether signatures of past pathogen exposure could be identified by cataloging public T cell receptors. Roughly 5 DR-DQ haplotypes were handled as single units for association and clustering because linkage in the cohort was strong. All discovery cohort repertoires had been generated using a single sequencing platform. The number of typed donors differed by locus: about 629-630 for A, B, C, DRB1 and DQB1; 500 to 550 for DQA1; about 600 for DPA1; and 400 to 480 for DPB1. What the study reported, not specific to this receptor: The authors suggested that the approach could potentially be extended to other disease states and immunological phenotypes. The earlier analysis of approximately 590 of the donors excluded some 16 rarely observed V segments, including chromosome 9 orphons, because counts were too low. Because HLA typing was missing for some donors at each locus, association tests included only the typed subset. Several of the top co-occurrence clusters appeared to be linked to parvovirus B19, influenza, CMV and Epstein-Barr virus, according to a later analysis. In a later analysis, HLA-associated TCR beta chains were found to be more clonally expanded and to have lower generation probabilities than equally common non-associated chains. Most TCR sequences were seen in very few donors, while some public TCRs were found in many individuals. In this cohort, only TCR beta chains were sequenced, and detectable features were limited by the absence of alpha or paired-chain data. According to a later analysis, most CMV-associated TCR beta chains appeared to be HLA-restricted, and the HLA associations seemed to be driven largely by CMV exposure. According to a later analysis, TCR association rates differed among HLA loci, with DRB1 alleles showing the most associated TCRs and HLA-C alleles showing the fewest. Compared with the roughly 700-donor mean, donors in an Asian-associated ancestry cluster had fewer N-insertions in productive TCRs, according to a later genetic analysis. Roughly uniform sequencing depth across donors was assumed in presence/absence analyses, although this assumption may not hold. Immune exposure information for the cohort was limited to CMV serostatus. Assigning TCR associations to individual alleles was difficult when HLA alleles, especially DR and DQ, strongly co-occurred. In vitro tests confirmed that a few of the cytomegalovirus-associated TCR beta chains recognize cytomegalovirus antigens. Some IMGT-functional V segments, including TRBV6-2 and TRBV6-3, could not be distinguished by the 87-base-pair reads and were therefore excluded. In both the original and validation cohorts, the classifier was reported to diagnose cytomegalovirus status with high specificity and sensitivity. In a later analysis, 16,951 TCR beta sequences were associated with specific HLA alleles at a false discovery rate of 0.05. Linkage disequilibrium might explain the correlated functional status among segregating V segments, but an unknown experimental factor could not be ruled out. A cluster of highly shared sequence variants was judged likely to represent a technical artifact of the sequencing pipeline. A total of about 150 TCR beta chains were listed by the study as associated with cytomegalovirus. A further reported finding was that TCR beta sequences accurately predicted the HLA-A and HLA-B alleles for most subjects in the first cohort. In an earlier analysis of roughly 560 of the donors, most TCR beta V segments were observed in productive rearrangements about 87% or about 30% of the time, broadly matching IMGT annotations. In a later genetic analysis, a missense DCLRE1C variant was associated with V-gene and J-gene trimming of TCR beta chains, and the association was replicated in an independent cohort.

The V end loses 8 bases and the J end loses 10 bases, and a stretch of 17 bases separates them. Taken from the germline V gene, the CDR1 and CDR2 loops are LGHNA and YSLEER. The CDR3 goes from the cysteine to the phenylalanine over 12 residues. The DNA shown is the 36-base CDR3, in frame from base 1. In total, 666 healthy bone marrow donors made up the cohort. Cohort members were all nominally healthy when sampled, although unrecorded immune exposures were likely present. The donor was CMV seropositive and belonged to the group of about 290 seropositive cohort members. Every donor gave a peripheral blood sample, and the peripheral blood mononuclear cells from that sample were used for TCR beta sequencing. Genomic DNA was extracted from the blood cell samples with the Qiagen DNeasy Blood Extraction Kit. As regards this clone: Its antigen has not been determined. Nothing much larger sits one base from this clone, and base qualities are not available.

The library came from the immunoSEQ multiplex PCR assay. The multiplex PCR relied on a mix of 60 forward primers for TCR Vbeta segments and 13 reverse primers for TCR Jbeta segments. A multiplex PCR assay on genomic DNA amplified the CDR3 region of rearranged TCR beta genes. Amplified TCR beta libraries were sequenced as 87-base-pair reads on the Illumina HiSeq System. As for the authors' bioinformatics: A later analysis counted 65 million to 90 million unique TCR beta chains across the 650 to 700 repertoires, and some 11 million of these chains were shared by at least two donors. Raw reads were error-corrected and collapsed into unique sequences with a nearest-neighbor algorithm that merged closely related sequences to remove PCR and sequencing errors. V, D and J gene segments were assigned by aligning CDR3 sequences to IMGT reference sequences. For a sequence to be retained, a match of at least six nucleotides was required to both a V gene segment and a J gene segment. Rearrangements were classified as productive when the CDR3 lacked stop codons and remained in frame with V and J, and all other rearrangements were classified as non-productive. CDR3 was defined by IMGT convention, running from the second conserved V-encoded cysteine to the conserved J-encoded phenylalanine. The earlier analysis of fewer than 750 of the donors excluded sequences that lacked an unambiguous match to a single V gene segment. In an earlier analysis of about 590 of the donors, a V segment was called functional when productive rearrangements were above 56.7%, and segregating when the standard deviation between donors exceeded 5%. A statistical classification framework was developed to diagnose cytomegalovirus status using the catalog of TCR beta chain sequences. In a later analysis, V and J genes were assigned by comparing TCR nucleotide sequences against IMGT/GENE-DB human TR gene sequences. A later analysis assigned CDR3 sequences and most-parsimonious VDJ recombination scenarios with the TCRdist pipeline. In a later analysis, every TCR beta chain was defined by the combination of its CDR3 amino acid sequence and its V-gene family, and reads without a unique V-gene family were dropped. In a later analysis, approximately 640 highly shared, low-generation-probability nucleotide sequences were removed to address suspected cross-contamination and a sequencing artifact. In a later analysis, a clonal expansion index was calculated for each public chain from normalized within-repertoire ranks of inferred template counts. In a later analysis, generation probabilities were computed using a VDJ recombination model fitted to out-of-frame rearrangements, and the results were checked against IGoR. In a later analysis, TCR-TCR, TCR-HLA and TCR-CMV co-occurrence was scored with hypergeometric tests, and a repertoire-size bias correction was applied to TCR pairs. A later analysis estimated false discovery rates by permuting HLA or CMV assignments 20 times. In a later analysis, co-occurring TCRs were grouped with DBSCAN, and TCRdist sequence similarity was added when clustering was performed within HLA-allele-positive subsets. For co-occurrence clustering, repertoires with fewer than 30,000 or more than 120,000 public chains were excluded, along with roughly 5 repertoires with anomalous nucleotide sharing. The immuneACCESS repertoire file appears here via TCRdb, limited to in-frame rearrangements. These files lack a portion of the clones; in checked studies, under half of the deficit traces to unresolved V genes, and the cause of the others is not known. The V and J calls and clone size were taken over from that table, and D and trimming were inferred from the DNA. This sample lists about 160,000 clones; 65% to 80% were detected once. The leading ten clones occupy approximately 7% of the sample.

This sequence originates from a woman in her thirties or forties in good health and CMV-seropositive. The V and J genes are TRBV4-3 and TRBJ1-1; the D gene is possibly TRBD1, with 6 bases matching. Sequencing used PBMCs. Here is the DNA: TGCGCCAGCGGTCTTAAAGGGGGTAGAGCTTTCTTT. Its product reads: CASGLKGGRAFF.